This T cell receptor (beta chain) was found in a study of tumor T cells in aggressive B-cell lymphoma. The CDR3 length is 11 residues. Trimming removed 7 bases at V and 10 bases at J, with 11 bases between. Germline V gene sequence: CDR1 SEHNR, CDR2 FQNEAQ (reference sequence). The table came from immunoSEQ multiplex PCR; TCRdb's copy has only in-frame clones and leaves some out. The sample holds some 8,000 clones; more than 75% are singletons and the top ten take 2.5% to 3.5%. Sample: tumor tissue. The J gene is TRBJ2-1, the V gene TRBV7-9; TRBD2 might be the D (6 bases). This receptor was obtained from an adult with diffuse large B cell lymphoma. The CDR3 coding sequence is TGTGCCAGCAAAAGAGGAGGGGAGCAGTTCTTC. Its protein is CASKRGGEQFF.